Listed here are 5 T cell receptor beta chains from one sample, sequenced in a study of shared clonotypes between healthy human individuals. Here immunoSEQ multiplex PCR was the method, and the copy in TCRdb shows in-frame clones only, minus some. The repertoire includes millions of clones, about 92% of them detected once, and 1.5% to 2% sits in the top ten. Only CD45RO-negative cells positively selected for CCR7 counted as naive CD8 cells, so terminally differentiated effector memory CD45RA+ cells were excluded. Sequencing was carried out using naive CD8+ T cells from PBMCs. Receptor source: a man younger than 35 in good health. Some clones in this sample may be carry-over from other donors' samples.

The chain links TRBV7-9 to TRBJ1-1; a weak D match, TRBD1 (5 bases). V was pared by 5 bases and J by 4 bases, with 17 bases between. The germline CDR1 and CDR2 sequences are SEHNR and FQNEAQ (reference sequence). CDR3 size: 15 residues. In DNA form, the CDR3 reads TGTGCCAGCAGCCGAAGTTCGGCGGGGCGCACTGAAGCTTTCTTT. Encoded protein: CASSRSSAGRTEAFF.

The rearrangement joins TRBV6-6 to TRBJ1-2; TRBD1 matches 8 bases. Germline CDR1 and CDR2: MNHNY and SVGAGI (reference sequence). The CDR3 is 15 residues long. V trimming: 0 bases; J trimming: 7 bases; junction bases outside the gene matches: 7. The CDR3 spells CASSYSPGGSSGYTF. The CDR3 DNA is TGTGCCAGCAGTTACTCTCCAGGGGGCTCTTCTGGCTACACCTTC.

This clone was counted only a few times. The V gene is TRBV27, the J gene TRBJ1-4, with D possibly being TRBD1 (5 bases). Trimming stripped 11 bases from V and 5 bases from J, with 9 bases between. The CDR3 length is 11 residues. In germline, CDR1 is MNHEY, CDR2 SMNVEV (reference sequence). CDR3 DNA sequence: TGTGCCCGGGGGGGGAATGAAAAACTGTTTTTT. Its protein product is CARGGNEKLFF.

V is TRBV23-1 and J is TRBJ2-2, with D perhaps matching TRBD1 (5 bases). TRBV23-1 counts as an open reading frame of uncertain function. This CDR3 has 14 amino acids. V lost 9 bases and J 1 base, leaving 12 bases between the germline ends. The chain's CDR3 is CARAGQQNTGELFF. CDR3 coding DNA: TGCGCCAGAGCCGGACAACAGAACACCGGGGAGCTGTTTTTT.

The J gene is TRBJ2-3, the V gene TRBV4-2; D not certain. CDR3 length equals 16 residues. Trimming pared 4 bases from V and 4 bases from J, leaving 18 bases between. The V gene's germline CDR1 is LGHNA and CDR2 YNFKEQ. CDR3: CASSPPTYSSPDTQYF. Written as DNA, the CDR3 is TGTGCCAGCAGCCCCCCGACATACAGTTCGCCAGATACGCAGTATTTT.